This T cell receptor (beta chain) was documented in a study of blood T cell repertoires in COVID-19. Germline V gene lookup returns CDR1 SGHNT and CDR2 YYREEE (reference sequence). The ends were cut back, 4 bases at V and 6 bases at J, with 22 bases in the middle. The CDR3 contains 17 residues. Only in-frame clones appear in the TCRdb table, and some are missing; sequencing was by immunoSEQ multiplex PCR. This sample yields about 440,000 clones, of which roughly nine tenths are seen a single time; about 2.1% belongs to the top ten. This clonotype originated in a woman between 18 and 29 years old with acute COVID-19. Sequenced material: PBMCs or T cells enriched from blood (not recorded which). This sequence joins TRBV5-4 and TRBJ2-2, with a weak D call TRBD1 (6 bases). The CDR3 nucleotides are TGTGCCAGCAGCGCTAGTTCAGGGGCGGAGAGTTCCGGGGAGCTGTTTTTT. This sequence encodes CASSASSGAESSGELFF. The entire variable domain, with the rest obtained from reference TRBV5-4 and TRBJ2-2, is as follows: ETGVTQSPTHLIKTRGQQVTLRCSSQSGHNTVSWYQQALGQGPQFIFQYYREEENGRGNFPPRFSGLQFPNYSSELNVNALELDDSALYLCASSASSGAESSGELFFGEGSRLTVL.